This passage covers 15 T cell receptor beta chains from one sample sequenced in a study of blood T cell repertoires in COVID-19. Produced via immunoSEQ multiplex PCR; TCRdb's table is partial and in-frame only. Here the sample spans about 480,000 clones, about 91% being singletons. The source material was peripheral blood. All receptors derive from a woman aged 50 to 65 with COVID-19, enrolled during active disease.

The chain carries TRBV6-5 and TRBJ1-5; 8 nucleotides match TRBD1. Germline lookup yields CDR1 MNHEY and CDR2 SVGAGI. This CDR3 is 14 amino acids long. J was trimmed by 7 bases and V by 6 bases; bases with no gene match: 8. CDR3 in DNA: TGTGCCAGCAGCTCCGGACAGGGTGAACAGCCCCAGCATTTT. It translates to CASSSGQGEQPQHF.

CDR3 loop: CASGHNYGYTF. The DNA for the CDR3 is TGTGCCAGCGGGCATAACTATGGCTACACCTTC. The chain couples TRBV6-5 to TRBJ1-2, with D unresolved. The CDR3 totals 11 residues. V lost 8 bases and J lost 1, with 5 bases in between. The germline V gene has CDR1 MNHEY and CDR2 SVGAGI.

The chain combines TRBV19 with TRBJ1-5, with 7 bases aligning to TRBD1. CDR3 length equals 12 residues. V lost 11 bases to trimming and J lost 4 bases; unmatched junction nucleotides: 5. Germline loops: CDR1 LNHDA, CDR2 SQIVND (reference sequence). The CDR3 nucleotides are TGTGCCTGTTCAGGGGGAAATCAGCCCCAGCATTTT. Translation: CACSGGNQPQHF.

The chain has TRBV27 and TRBJ1-6, with D perhaps TRBD1 (5 bases). The CDR3 length is 16 residues. The V end lost 5 bases, the J end lost 10 bases, and 21 bases lay between the germline ends. Germline assignment: CDR1 MNHEY and CDR2 SMNVEV (reference sequence). This chain's CDR3 is CASSLIPTGGGSPLHF. The CDR3 DNA follows: TGTGCCAGCAGTCTGATACCTACCGGGGGTGGCTCACCCCTCCACTTT.

The V and J genes are TRBV6-5 and TRBJ2-7, with D hard to call. Trimming took off 6 bases at V and 3 bases at J, with 12 bases between the two ends. The CDR3 is 13 amino acids. The V gene's germline CDR1 is MNHEY and CDR2 SVGAGI. The CDR3 DNA follows: TGTGCCAGCAGCCTTACCCTGAGCTACGAGCAGTACTTC. Its translation is CASSLTLSYEQYF.

V usage is TRBV28 and J usage is TRBJ1-1, with 7 bases that match TRBD1. V lost 2 bases to trimming and J lost 10 bases; unmatched junction nucleotides: 4. Germline values: CDR1 MDHEN, CDR2 SYDVKM. This CDR3 is built from 12 residues. CDR3 amino acids: CASSLRSGGAFF. The CDR3 DNA reads as TGTGCCAGCAGTTTACGTTCAGGGGGAGCTTTCTTT.

The V call is TRBV4-1, the J call TRBJ1-1, with D tentatively TRBD1 (6 bases). Per germline, CDR1 MGHRA and CDR2 YSYEKL. The CDR3 contains 18 residues. Deletions cut 5 bases from V and 1 base from J, with 23 bases between. CDR3 sequence reads: CASSSPSLLGQPNTEAFF. The CDR3 nucleotides read TGCGCCAGCAGCTCCCCCTCTCTTCTTGGACAGCCGAACACTGAAGCTTTCTTT.

Points on this clone: Additional DNA sequences in this sample encode the identical CDR3. The rearrangement uses TRBV19 and TRBJ1-5; weak D call: TRBD1 (5 bases). Germline V gives CDR1 LNHDA, CDR2 SQIVND (reference sequence). The germline V and J ends were trimmed by 3 bases and 6 bases, with 12 bases remaining between them. This CDR3 comprises 14 residues. The CDR3 region has the DNA TGTGCCAGTAGTATTCAGGGTTTGGGTCAGCCCCAGCATTTT. Amino acid sequence: CASSIQGLGQPQHF.

This chain uses TRBV7-9 with TRBJ2-3; weak D call: TRBD2 (5 bases). The germline CDR1 and CDR2 sequences are SEHNR and FQNEAQ (reference sequence). This CDR3 contains 14 residues. V lost 3 bases and J 0 bases, leaving 7 bases between the germline ends. CDR3 region: CASSLRVSTDTQYF. In DNA form, the CDR3 reads TGTGCCAGCAGCTTGAGGGTTAGCACAGATACGCAGTATTTT.

In this sample, this clone turned up once. This chain's CDR3 is CASSVPPGRENTEAFF. Written as DNA, the CDR3 is TGTGCCAGCAGCGTGCCCCCTGGACGGGAGAACACTGAAGCTTTCTTT. V is TRBV7-9 and J is TRBJ1-1; no clear D. CDR3 length: 16 amino acids. Trimming took off 5 bases at V and 1 base at J, with 17 bases between the two ends. CDR1 and CDR2 from the germline V gene are SEHNR and FQNEAQ (reference sequence).

This clone was seen a few times. The rearrangement joins TRBV5-1 to TRBJ2-3, with TRBD2 as a possible D gene (6 bases). CDR1 SGHRS and CDR2 YFSETQ come from the germline V gene. The V and J ends lost 1 base and 5 bases respectively, with 8 bases between them. CDR3 size: 13 residues. The CDR3 sequence is CASSLSSGDTQYF. In nucleotides, the CDR3 is TGCGCCAGCAGCTTGAGTAGCGGAGATACGCAGTATTTT.

The CDR3: CASSQERLSAQYF. In nucleotides, the CDR3 is TGTGCCAGCAGCCAAGAACGCCTCTCAGCGCAGTATTTT. The chain carries TRBV4-2 and TRBJ2-3; D uncertain. The CDR3 runs to 13 residues. The germline gives CDR1 LGHNA, CDR2 YNFKEQ. The V end lost 0 bases, the J end lost 10 bases, and 11 bases lay between the germline ends.

This chain uses TRBV18 with TRBJ1-1, with 7 bases that match TRBD1. Unmatched junction bases numbered 4, after V lost 6 bases and J lost 9 bases. Germline V gene lookup returns CDR1 KGHSH and CDR2 LQKENI. The CDR3 totals 11 residues. The CDR3 coding sequence is TGTGCCAGCTCGCAGGGGGATCAAGCTTTCTTT. It codes for CASSQGDQAFF. The full variable domain, with the rest looked up from reference TRBV18 and TRBJ1-1, is NAGVMQNPRHLVRRRGQEARLRCSPMKGHSHVYWYRQLPEEGLKFMVYLQKENIIDESGMPKERFSAEFPKEGPSILRIQQVVRGDSAAYFCASSQGDQAFFGQGTRLTVV.

This clone has just a few counts. J is TRBJ1-2 and V is TRBV7-2; weak D call: TRBD1 (6 bases). CDR1 is SGHTA and CDR2 is FQGNSA in the germline V gene. Trimming left V 3 bases short and J 4 bases short, with 12 bases between. This CDR3 has 14 amino acids. The CDR3 DNA sequence: TGTGCCAGCAGCTTCTCGACAGGTGCCTATGGCTACACCTTC. Translation gives CASSFSTGAYGYTF.

J is TRBJ2-6 and V is TRBV18; 10 bases match TRBD1. After removal of 2 bases from V and 0 bases from J, the junction contained 7 bases not matched to a gene. This CDR3 contains 19 residues. CDR1 and CDR2 from the germline V gene are KGHSH and LQKENI. The CDR3 DNA reads TGTGCCAGCTCACCATGGGCCGGGACAGGGGTCTCTGGGGCCAACGTCCTGACTTTC. It encodes CASSPWAGTGVSGANVLTF.